This TCR beta chain was observed in a study of T-cell reconstitution after alpha-beta-depleted transplantation in children. Whole-study results and caveats: Some patients showed high day-60 TCRbeta diversity, which derived from surviving recipient T cells and thymic progenitors. It was newly produced T cells that mostly accounted for T-cell counts and diversity one year after transplant. Reportedly, alpha-beta T cells present about two months post-transplant originated from several hundred expanded clones of graft origin.

The TCRbeta library incorporated unique molecular identifiers. Each CDR3 protein is one row after TCRdb ran MiXCR on the PCR reads. The sample shows some 300,000 distinct CDR3 sequences, 10% of them seen only once. Points on this clonotype: Its specificity is unknown.

The CDR3 consists of 13 residues. V lost 7 bases to trimming and J lost 6 bases, with 15 bases between them. From germline, CDR1 is MNHNS and CDR2 SASEGT. The rearrangement joins TRBV6-1 to TRBJ1-1; the D is unclear. The source of this sequence is a boy in the first two years of life with acute myeloid leukemia, due to receive a stem cell transplant. Sequenced here: PBMCs, sampled before TCRalphabeta/CD19-depleted stem cell transplant. The CDR3 loop reads CASMRDTLAEAFF. In nucleotides, the CDR3 is TGTGCCAGCATGAGGGATACCCTGGCTGAAGCTTTCTTT.